Sequencing of this T cell receptor beta chain was carried out in a study of shared clonotypes between healthy human individuals. Terminally differentiated effector memory CD45RA+ cells were left out of the naive CD8 fraction, which was CD45RO-negative and positively selected for CCR7. Produced via immunoSEQ multiplex PCR; TCRdb's table is partial and in-frame only. Seen here are around 600,000 clones, 95% to 98% observed once, and the top ten hold 0.25% to 0.35%. Study-wide results and caveats: Larger richness was generally estimated for naive than memory subsets. Clonotype sharing levels among donors were expected to vary with sequencing depth. The study found about 5% of naive CD4 clonotypes shared across a few donors.

V was pared by 1 base and J by 6 bases, with 0 bases of the junction left unmatched. This CDR3 has 15 residues. CDR1 and CDR2 (germline): SGHVS, FQNEAQ. With regard to this clone: What it binds is not known.

This rearrangement joins TRBV7-8 to TRBJ2-1; TRBD2 aligns across 13 bases. The sample comprised naive CD8+ T cells sorted from blood. This TCR derives from a man between 25 and 39 years old in good health. Here the CDR3 DNA reads TGTGCCAGCAGCTTAGGGACTAGCGGGAGCAATGAGCAGTTCTTC. It yields the protein CASSLGTSGSNEQFF.